This TCR beta chain was sequenced for a study of OX40 agonist ivuxolimab in advanced cancers. Looking at the study overall: Ivuxolimab, an antibody that agonizes OX40 (CD134), was administered to the patients. While on treatment, patients had intravenous ivuxolimab at 0.01 to 10 mg/kg every 2 weeks. Study-level results: The investigators did not determine what antigen specificity the expanded peripheral T cells had. Among T cells, CD8+ cells averaged more expanded clones than CD4+ cells.

Libraries were prepared by immunoSEQ multiplex PCR; TCRdb keeps only in-frame clonotypes and omits some of them. The table shows tens of thousands of clones, with around 82% occurring only once. Trimming shortened V by 0 bases and J by 6 bases, and 14 bases separated the two germline ends. The CDR3 is 15 residues long. Germline loops: CDR1 SGHDT, CDR2 YYEEEE. About this clone: Its antigen is still unknown.

The rearrangement links TRBV5-6 to TRBJ2-3; D might be TRBD2 (6 bases). This material consisted of CD4+ or CD8+ T cells sorted from blood, taken in a trial of the OX40 agonist ivuxolimab. This receptor was obtained from an adult with an advanced solid tumor such as melanoma, head and neck, liver or kidney cancer. The CDR3 protein is CASSLDGGAVDTQYF. The CDR3 DNA sequence: TGTGCCAGCAGCTTGGACGGAGGGGCCGTGGATACGCAGTATTTT.